Here is one T cell receptor beta chain with its context. CDR3 length equals 13 residues. Germline V gene sequence: CDR1 LNHDA, CDR2 SQIVND (reference sequence). V was trimmed by 6 bases and J by 6 bases, leaving 12 bases between them. These data originate in a study of blood T cell repertoires in COVID-19. Study information: Sources were T cells, B-cell-depleted T cells, or PBMCs; the material itself was cDNA or gDNA.

Libraries were prepared by immunoSEQ multiplex PCR; TCRdb keeps only in-frame clonotypes and omits some of them. The repertoire holds tens of thousands of clones, with around 90% as singletons. The chain has TRBV19 and TRBJ2-4; possible D gene TRBD1, 5 bases. The sequencing sample was made of peripheral blood. This receptor was identified in a male donor with acute or convalescent COVID-19. Written as DNA, the CDR3 is TGTGCCAGTAGGTCAGGGAACGGAAACATTCAGTACTTC. It translates to CASRSGNGNIQYF.